Listed below are T cell receptor beta chains from one sample, sequenced in a study of naive and memory T cell subsets. Via MiXCR, TCRdb re-called the UMI-ligation and nested PCR reads, giving one row per CDR3 protein. The sample records about 85,000 distinct CDR3 sequences, roughly 13% being singletons. The sequencing input was central memory CD4+ T cells from blood. The receptors stem from a human donor in good health. Both conserved end residues are trimmed from each CDR3. The order of the fields is J gene, clone size, V gene, CDR3 protein. Some rows have no size entry. The others give once, few or many, or a class for an expanded clone.

>TRBJ2-1|few|TRBV9
ASSVLTSGSAQF
>TRBJ2-2|NA|TRBV6-5
ASSRSALRGPSNTGELF
>TRBJ2-4|many|TRBV18
ASSPDRTGNIQY
>TRBJ2-3|few|TRBV7-6
ASSSRLAGDTDTQY
>TRBJ2-1|NA|TRBV29-1
SEKGLADFNEQF
>TRBJ2-5|many|TRBV28
ASSPQDGRKETQY
>TRBJ2-7|few|TRBV10-2
ASSESVPEQY
>TRBJ2-1|NA|TRBV7-2
ASSLRPGTGRLNEQF
>TRBJ2-7|few|TRBV14
ASSGRSYEQY
>TRBJ1-4|few|TRBV4-3
ASSQAQKSGQLNEKLF
>TRBJ2-1|few|TRBV5-1
ASSLQGSSYNEQF
>TRBJ1-3|few|TRBV7-8
ASSFRTKLSGNTIY
>TRBJ2-7|few|TRBV6-1
ASTGTSAAEQY
>TRBJ2-7|many|TRBV20-1
SATTPRSGRVTYEQY
>TRBJ2-3|NA|TRBV4-1
ASSQDSGRSTDTQY
>TRBJ2-5|NA|TRBV5-5
ASTRGTSSQETQY
>TRBJ2-4|medium-sized|TRBV4-2
ASSQDPASGTKNIQY
>TRBJ2-1|few|TRBV10-3
AIRIRDNGNKEQF
>TRBJ2-7|many|TRBV18
ASSLSTRTYEQY
>TRBJ2-1|NA|TRBV7-9
ASSLLPGWQF
>TRBJ2-7|many|TRBV20-1
SARDRLAGNTYEQY
>TRBJ1-1|NA|TRBV7-2
ASSSPEGGKTEAF
>TRBJ1-2|few|TRBV28
ASSLGSGGGYYGYT